The 17 T cell receptor beta chains given below trace back to one sample, sequenced in a study of blood T cell repertoires in COVID-19. Clones were read by immunoSEQ multiplex PCR, and TCRdb kept only the in-frame ones, dropping some. The sample carries about 120,000 clones, roughly four fifths recorded once. Sequenced sample: peripheral blood. The receptor source for this set is a human donor in a cohort sampled during active COVID-19.

V and J are TRBV5-6 and TRBJ2-7; 7 bases agree with TRBD2. J gave up 0 bases and V 2 bases, and 5 bases lay outside the gene matches. Germline loops: CDR1 SGHDT, CDR2 YYEEEE. The CDR3 extends over 15 amino acids. CDR3 DNA sequence: TGTGCCAGCAGCTTTCGGGGGGTACGCTCCTACGAGCAGTACTTC. Its protein product is CASSFRGVRSYEQYF.

V gene TRBV9 combines with J gene TRBJ2-1; TRBD2 agrees at 10 bases. The germline V gene encodes CDR1 SGDLS and CDR2 YYNGEE. The CDR3 loop spans 19 amino acids. J lost 0 bases, V lost 4 bases, and 13 bases had no gene match. This CDR3 reads CASSISELAGSSSYNEQFF. CDR3 sequence (DNA): TGTGCCAGCAGCATCTCGGAACTAGCGGGATCCAGCTCCTACAATGAGCAGTTCTTC.

The rearrangement joins TRBV3-1 (or the pseudogene TRBV3-2) to TRBJ2-7, with 7 nucleotides matching TRBD1. Germline V lookup: CDR1 LGHDT, CDR2 YNNKEL (reference sequence). V shed 1 base, J shed 5 bases, and the junction held 14 bases outside the gene matches. The CDR3 is 17 amino acids. CDR3 DNA: TGTGCCAGCAGCCAAGTTTCCGTTGCAGGGGGTGAACACGAGCAGTACTTC. Its translation: CASSQVSVAGGEHEQYF.

The chain combines TRBV11-3 with TRBJ2-3; D is possibly TRBD1 (6 bases). The CDR3 is 15 amino acids. V gave up 5 bases and J gave up 1 base, with 13 bases separating them. Germline V lookup: CDR1 SGHNT, CDR2 YENEEA. CDR3 bases: TGTGCCAGCAGCCCTACAGGGTGGGGCACAGATACGCAGTATTTT. Translated: CASSPTGWGTDTQYF.

This clone was counted a single time. The chain employs TRBV30 and TRBJ1-5; D is uncertain. Germline CDR1 is GTSNPN and CDR2 is SVGIG (reference sequence). CDR3 length: 17 residues. With 0 bases removed from V and 0 bases from J, the gap between germline ends came to 15 bases. As DNA, the CDR3 is TGTGCCTGGAGTGTAAGCGTCGGCAAATATAGCAATCAGCCCCAGCATTTT. This encodes CAWSVSVGKYSNQPQHF.

The rearrangement joins TRBV5-1 to TRBJ1-5; perhaps TRBD1 as D (6 bases). Trimming removed 4 bases at V and 3 bases at J, with 11 bases between. The germline V gene encodes CDR1 SGHRS and CDR2 YFSETQ. This CDR3 spans 14 amino acids. DNA of the CDR3: TGCGCCAGCAGCGCTGGGACACCCAATCAGCCCCAGCATTTT. This translates into CASSAGTPNQPQHF.

This chain connects TRBV29-1 to TRBJ2-3; 10 nucleotides line up with TRBD2. Germline V gene data show CDR1 as SQVTM and CDR2 as ANQGSEA. V was clipped by 4 bases and J by 6 bases; unmatched bases: 7. The length of the CDR3 is 14 residues. The CDR3 DNA reads TGCAGCGTTGTGCCTAGCGGGAGTTTGGATACGCAGTATTTT. This sequence encodes CSVVPSGSLDTQYF.

CDR3 coding DNA: TGTGCCAGCAGCGTAGCCCCCAGGGGGAACACTGAAGCTTTCTTT. It encodes CASSVAPRGNTEAFF. The chain links TRBV9 to TRBJ1-1; a weak D match, TRBD1 (6 bases). The CDR3 extends over 15 amino acids. The germline CDR1 and CDR2 sequences are SGDLS and YYNGEE. Trimming cost V 0 bases and J 1 base, with 10 bases left between them.

The rearrangement uses TRBV9 and TRBJ1-5, with D unclear. V lost 2 bases and J 0 bases, leaving 6 bases between the germline ends. In germline, CDR1 is SGDLS, CDR2 YYNGEE. This CDR3 has 14 residues. The CDR3 here is CASSVGYSNQPQHF. CDR3 nucleotides: TGTGCCAGCAGCGTCGGGTATAGCAATCAGCCCCAGCATTTT.

V gene TRBV18 combines with J gene TRBJ2-3; D perhaps matches TRBD2 (5 bases). The V gene's germline CDR1 is KGHSH and CDR2 LQKENI. V lost 2 bases and J 1 base, leaving 13 bases between the germline ends. The CDR3 is 16 residues long. The CDR3 coding sequence is TGTGCCAGCTCACCAAGAGAGGGAGACGGCACAGATACGCAGTATTTT. Translation: CASSPREGDGTDTQYF.

The rearrangement links TRBV18 to TRBJ1-1; possible D gene TRBD1, 5 bases. The CDR3 runs to 14 residues. The germline gives CDR1 KGHSH, CDR2 LQKENI. V was clipped by 2 bases and J by 5 bases, with 12 bases between them. DNA for the CDR3: TGTGCCAGCTCACCAGGGGCAGGCCGAACTGAAGCTTTCTTT. It yields the protein CASSPGAGRTEAFF. The whole variable domain, filled in from reference TRBV18 and TRBJ1-1, reads NAGVMQNPRHLVRRRGQEARLRCSPMKGHSHVYWYRQLPEEGLKFMVYLQKENIIDESGMPKERFSAEFPKEGPSILRIQQVVRGDSAAYFCASSPGAGRTEAFFGQGTRLTVV.

The rearrangement uses TRBV6-2 or TRBV6-3 and TRBJ2-1; weak D call: TRBD1 (8 bases). Germline V gives CDR1 MNHEY, CDR2 SVGEGT. CDR3 size: 15 residues. V lost 2 bases and J 8 bases, leaving 16 bases between the germline ends. The CDR3 bases are TGTGCCAGCAGTTACCTACAGGGGGGGTCTCATGAGCAGTTCTTC. Amino acids: CASSYLQGGSHEQFF.

The V call is TRBV5-6, the J call TRBJ2-5, with TRBD1 identical over 8 bases. The germline V gene has CDR1 SGHDT and CDR2 YYEEEE. The CDR3 runs 14 residues. The trim removed 3 bases at V and 5 bases at J, leaving 6 bases unmatched. The DNA for the CDR3 is TGTGCCAGCAGCTATCGGACAGGGACGGAGACCCAGTACTTC. It encodes CASSYRTGTETQYF.

The table lists this clone with a count of one. The chain has TRBV7-2 and TRBJ2-7, with 12 positions matching TRBD2. The germline V gene encodes CDR1 SGHTA and CDR2 FQGNSA. Germline trimming cut 2 bases from V and 4 bases from J; bases unmatched to any gene: 6. The CDR3 loop spans 16 amino acids. CDR3 loop: CASSLSLAGGLYEQYF. In nucleotides, the CDR3 is TGTGCCAGCAGCTTATCCCTAGCGGGGGGGCTATACGAGCAGTACTTC.

This clone was picked up one time. The chain joins TRBV5-1 to TRBJ2-7, with 9 bases fitting TRBD1. In germline, CDR1 is SGHRS, CDR2 YFSETQ. V lost 1 base to trimming and J lost 4 bases; unmatched junction nucleotides: 9. The CDR3 has 16 residues. The CDR3 nucleotides are TGCGCCAGCAGCTTGCCCGTGACAGGGGGTTCTTACGAGCAGTACTTC. Its protein is CASSLPVTGGSYEQYF. The whole variable domain, remainder taken from reference TRBV5-1 and TRBJ2-7, is KAGVTQTPRYLIKTRGQQVTLSCSPISGHRSVSWYQQTPGQGLQFLFEYFSETQRNKGNFPGRFSGRQFSNSRSEMNVSTLELGDSALYLCASSLPVTGGSYEQYFGPGTRLTVT.

This clone has only a few counts. The V gene is TRBV5-8, the J gene TRBJ1-2; TRBD1 aligns across 9 bases. The CDR3 is made up of 17 amino acids. Trimming cost V 4 bases and J 2 bases; bases outside gene matches: 12. Looked up from germline, CDR1 is SGHTS and CDR2 is YDEGEE. The CDR3 is CASSLPHGQGRNYGYTF. CDR3 coding DNA: TGTGCCAGCAGCCTTCCCCACGGACAGGGGAGGAACTATGGCTACACCTTC.

V and J are TRBV7-9 and TRBJ1-2; TRBD1 agrees at 10 bases. After removal of 5 bases from V and 7 bases from J, the junction contained 13 bases not matched to a gene. The CDR3 has 16 residues. The germline CDR1 and CDR2 sequences are SEHNR and FQNEAQ (reference sequence). The CDR3 region has the DNA TGTGCCAGCAGCCGTACCGGGACAGGGGTTTCGTCTGGCTACACCTTC. Translated: CASSRTGTGVSSGYTF.